The TCR beta chain under discussion was sequenced for a study of CD8 T cells in Susac syndrome. 0.5 to 1 ug RNA was reverse transcribed with random hexamers. By means of immunoSEQ multiplex PCR, TCR beta CDR3 spanning 54 Vbeta and 13 Jbeta underwent amplification. TCRdb fed the immunoSEQ multiplex PCR reads into MiXCR, producing one record per CDR3 protein. Seen here are around 69,000 distinct CDR3 sequences, 95% to 96% observed once, and the top ten hold more than 0.09%. The CDR3 runs 16 residues. Germline values: CDR1 PRHDT, CDR2 FYEKMQ (reference sequence). The ends lost 5 bases at V and 9 bases at J; junction bases unmatched: 16. The TEMRA cells underwent FACS enrichment, while the CD8+ and CD4+ T cells underwent negative isolation.

Sequenced: CD4+ T cells from PBMCs. The chain uses TRBV13 and TRBJ2-1; 7 bases agree with TRBD1. This clonotype originated in a human donor with multiple sclerosis. In DNA form, the CDR3 reads TGTGCCAGCAGCCCCCGAGGGGGCCGTGGTGTTGGTGAGCAGTTCTTC. Its protein is CASSPRGGRGVGEQFF. The variable domain in full, completed from reference TRBV13 and TRBJ2-1, reads AAGVIQSPRHLIKEKRETATLKCYPIPRHDTVYWYQQGPGQDPQFLISFYEKMQSDKGSIPDRFSAQQFSDYHSELNMSSLELGDSALYFCASSPRGGRGVGEQFFGPGTRLTVL.